This section outlines one T cell receptor (beta chain) sequence together with its context. The gene names given are mouse names. The read is 4 residues too short to cover the CDR3 end, so that end is filled in from the germline J gene. This specimen belongs to a study of CD8+ T cells in alopecia areata. The authors extracted RNA and reverse transcribed it into cDNA as the sequencing template. TCRdb's table, derived via immunoSEQ multiplex PCR, lists solely in-frame clones and lacks some. This sample has some 110,000 clones, each found more than once. Trimming took off 0 bases at V and 2 bases at J, with 11 bases between the two ends. This CDR3 spans 15 amino acids. From germline, CDR1 is NNHDY and CDR2 SYVADS.

The V gene is TRBV13-3, the J gene TRBJ1-1, with unresolved D. This receptor was obtained from a C3H/HeJ mouse with alopecia areata. For this strain, the MHC haplotype corresponds to H2-k. The material sequenced was lesional skin. The CDR3 loop is CASSDEGGFNTEVFF. The CDR3 bases that were read are TGTGCCAGCAGTGATGAAGGAGGGTTTAACACA.